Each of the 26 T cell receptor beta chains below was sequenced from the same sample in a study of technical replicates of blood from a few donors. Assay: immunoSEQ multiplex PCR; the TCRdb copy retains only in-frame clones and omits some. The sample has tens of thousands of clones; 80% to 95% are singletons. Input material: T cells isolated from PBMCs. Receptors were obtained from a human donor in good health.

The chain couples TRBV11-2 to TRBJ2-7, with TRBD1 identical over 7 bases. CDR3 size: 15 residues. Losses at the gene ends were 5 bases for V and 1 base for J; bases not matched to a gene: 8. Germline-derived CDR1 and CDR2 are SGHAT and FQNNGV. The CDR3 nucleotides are TGTGCCAGCAGCGTCAACCGGGACAGTTCCTACGAGCAGTACTTC. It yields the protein CASSVNRDSSYEQYF.

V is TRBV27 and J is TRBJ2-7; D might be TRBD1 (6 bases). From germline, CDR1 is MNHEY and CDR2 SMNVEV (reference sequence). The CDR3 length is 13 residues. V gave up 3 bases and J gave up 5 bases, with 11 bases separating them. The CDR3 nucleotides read TGTGCCAGCAGTTTTGACAGGAGTAACGAGCAGTACTTC. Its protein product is CASSFDRSNEQYF.

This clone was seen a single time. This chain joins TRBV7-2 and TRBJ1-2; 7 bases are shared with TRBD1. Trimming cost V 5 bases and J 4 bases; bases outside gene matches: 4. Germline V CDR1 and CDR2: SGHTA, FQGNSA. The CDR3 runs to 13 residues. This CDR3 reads CASSPDRFYGYTF. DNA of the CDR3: TGTGCCAGCAGCCCGGACAGGTTCTATGGCTACACCTTC.

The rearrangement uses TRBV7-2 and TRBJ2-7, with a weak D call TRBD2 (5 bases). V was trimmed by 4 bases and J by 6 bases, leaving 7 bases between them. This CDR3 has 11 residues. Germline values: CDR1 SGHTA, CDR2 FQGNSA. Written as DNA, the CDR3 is TGTGCCAGCAGCTCCCTAGCCGAGCAGTACTTC. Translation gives CASSSLAEQYF.

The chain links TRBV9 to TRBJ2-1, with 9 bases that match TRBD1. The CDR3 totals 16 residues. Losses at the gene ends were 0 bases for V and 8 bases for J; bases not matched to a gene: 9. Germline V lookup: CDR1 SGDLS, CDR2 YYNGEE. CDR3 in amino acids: CASSVVETGGGDEQFF. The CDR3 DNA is TGTGCCAGCAGCGTAGTTGAGACAGGGGGTGGGGATGAGCAGTTCTTC.

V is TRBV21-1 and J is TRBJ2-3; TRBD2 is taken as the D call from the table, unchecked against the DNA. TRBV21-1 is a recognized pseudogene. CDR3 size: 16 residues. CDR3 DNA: TGTGCCAGCAGCAAAGCGCAGGCGGGAGCCCCCTATACGCAGTATTTT. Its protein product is CASSKAQAGAPYTQYF.

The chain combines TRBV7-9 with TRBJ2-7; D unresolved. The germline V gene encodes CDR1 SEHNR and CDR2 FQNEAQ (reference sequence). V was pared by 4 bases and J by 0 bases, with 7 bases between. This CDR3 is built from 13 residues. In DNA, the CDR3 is TGTGCCAGCAGCTCATATAGCTCCTACGAGCAGTACTTC. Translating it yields CASSSYSSYEQYF.

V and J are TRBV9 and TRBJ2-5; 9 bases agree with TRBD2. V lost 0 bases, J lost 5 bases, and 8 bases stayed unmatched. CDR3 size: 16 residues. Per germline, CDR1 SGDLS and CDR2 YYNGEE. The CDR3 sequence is CASSVGGSGSSETQYF. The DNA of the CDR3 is TGTGCCAGCAGCGTAGGAGGTAGCGGGAGTTCTGAGACCCAGTACTTC. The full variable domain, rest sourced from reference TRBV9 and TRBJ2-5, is DSGVTQTPKHLITATGQRVTLRCSPRSGDLSVYWYQQSLDQGLQFLIQYYNGEERAKGNILERFSAQQFPDLHSELNLSSLELGDSALYFCASSVGGSGSSETQYFGPGTRLLVL.

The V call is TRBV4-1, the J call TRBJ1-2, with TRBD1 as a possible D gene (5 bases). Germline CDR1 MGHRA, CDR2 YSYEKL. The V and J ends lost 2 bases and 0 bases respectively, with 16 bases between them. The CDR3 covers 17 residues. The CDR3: CASSQSEAGGTNYGYTF. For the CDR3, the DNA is TGCGCCAGCAGCCAAAGCGAGGCCGGGGGAACTAACTATGGCTACACCTTC.

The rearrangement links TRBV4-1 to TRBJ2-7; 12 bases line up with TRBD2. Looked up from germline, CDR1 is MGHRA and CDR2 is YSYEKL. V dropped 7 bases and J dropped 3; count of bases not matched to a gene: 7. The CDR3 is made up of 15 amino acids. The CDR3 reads CASTPGTSGFYEQYF. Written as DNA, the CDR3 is TGCGCCAGCACCCCAGGGACTAGCGGGTTCTACGAGCAGTACTTC.

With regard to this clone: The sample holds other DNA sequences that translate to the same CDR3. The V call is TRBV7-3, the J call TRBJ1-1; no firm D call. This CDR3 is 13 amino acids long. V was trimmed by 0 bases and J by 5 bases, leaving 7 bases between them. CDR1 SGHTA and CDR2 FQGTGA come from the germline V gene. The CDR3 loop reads CASSLTGRTEAFF. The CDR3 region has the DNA TGTGCCAGCAGCTTAACCGGGAGGACTGAAGCTTTCTTT.

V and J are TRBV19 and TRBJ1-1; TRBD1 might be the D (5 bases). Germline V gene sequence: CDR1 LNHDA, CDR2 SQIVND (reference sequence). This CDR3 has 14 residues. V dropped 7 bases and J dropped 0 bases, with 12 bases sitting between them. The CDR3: CASTAGLLNTEAFF. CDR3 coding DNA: TGTGCCAGTACCGCGGGGCTTCTGAACACTGAAGCTTTCTTT.

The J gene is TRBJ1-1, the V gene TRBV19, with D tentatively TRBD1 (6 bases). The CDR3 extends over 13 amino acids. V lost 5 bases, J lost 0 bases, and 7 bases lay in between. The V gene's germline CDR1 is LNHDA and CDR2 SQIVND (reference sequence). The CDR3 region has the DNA TGTGCCAGTAGTGGACAGATGAACACTGAAGCTTTCTTT. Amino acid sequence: CASSGQMNTEAFF.

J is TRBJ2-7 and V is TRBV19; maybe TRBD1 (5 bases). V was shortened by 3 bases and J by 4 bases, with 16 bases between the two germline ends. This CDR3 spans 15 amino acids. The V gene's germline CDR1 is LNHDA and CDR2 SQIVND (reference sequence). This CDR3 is CASSIGSGRQYEQYF. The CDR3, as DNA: TGTGCCAGTAGTATCGGCTCGGGTAGACAGTACGAGCAGTACTTC.

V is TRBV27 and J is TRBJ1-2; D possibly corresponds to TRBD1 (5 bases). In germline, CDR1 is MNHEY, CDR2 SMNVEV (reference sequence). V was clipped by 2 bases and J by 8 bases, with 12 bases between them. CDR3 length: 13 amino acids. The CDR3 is CASSLRAGIGYTF. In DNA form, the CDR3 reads TGTGCCAGCAGTTTAAGGGCAGGGATAGGCTACACCTTC.

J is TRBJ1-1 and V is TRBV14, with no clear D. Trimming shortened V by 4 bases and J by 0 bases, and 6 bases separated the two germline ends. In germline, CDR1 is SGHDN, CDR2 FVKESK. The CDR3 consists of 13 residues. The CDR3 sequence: CASSLYMNTEAFF. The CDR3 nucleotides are TGTGCCAGCAGCCTCTATATGAACACTGAAGCTTTCTTT.

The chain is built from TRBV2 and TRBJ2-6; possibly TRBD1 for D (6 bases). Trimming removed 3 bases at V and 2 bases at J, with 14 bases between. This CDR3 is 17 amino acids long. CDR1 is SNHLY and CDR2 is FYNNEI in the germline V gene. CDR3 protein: CASSEGNPGAGANVLTF. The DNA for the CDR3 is TGTGCCAGCAGTGAGGGGAATCCAGGGGCTGGGGCCAACGTCCTGACTTTC.

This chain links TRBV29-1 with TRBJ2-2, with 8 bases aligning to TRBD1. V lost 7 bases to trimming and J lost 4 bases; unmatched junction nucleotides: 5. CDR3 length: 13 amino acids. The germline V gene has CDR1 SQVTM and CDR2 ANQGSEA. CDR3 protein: CSAGQGSTGELFF. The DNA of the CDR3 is TGCAGCGCCGGACAGGGTAGCACCGGGGAGCTGTTTTTT.

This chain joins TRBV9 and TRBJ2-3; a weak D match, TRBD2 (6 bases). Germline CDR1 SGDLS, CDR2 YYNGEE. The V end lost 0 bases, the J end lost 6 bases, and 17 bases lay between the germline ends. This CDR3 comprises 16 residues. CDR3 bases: TGTGCCAGCAGCGTAGAAGCGGGCGTATATTCGGATACGCAGTATTTT. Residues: CASSVEAGVYSDTQYF.

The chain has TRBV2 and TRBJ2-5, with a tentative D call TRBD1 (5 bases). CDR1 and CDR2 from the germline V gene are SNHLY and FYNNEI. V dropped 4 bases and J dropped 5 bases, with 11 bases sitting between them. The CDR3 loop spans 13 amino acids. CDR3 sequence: CASSGGPGETQYF. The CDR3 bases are TGTGCCAGCAGTGGCGGCCCAGGGGAGACCCAGTACTTC.

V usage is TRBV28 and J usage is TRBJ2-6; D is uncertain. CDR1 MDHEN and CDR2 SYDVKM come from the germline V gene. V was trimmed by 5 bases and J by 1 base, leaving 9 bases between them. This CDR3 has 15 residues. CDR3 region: CASSPTLSGANVLTF. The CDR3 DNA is TGTGCCAGCAGTCCCACATTATCTGGGGCCAACGTCCTGACTTTC.

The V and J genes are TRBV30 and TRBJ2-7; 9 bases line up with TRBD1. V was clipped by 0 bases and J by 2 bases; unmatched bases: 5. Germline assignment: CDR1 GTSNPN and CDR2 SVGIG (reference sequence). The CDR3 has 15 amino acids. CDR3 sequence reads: CAWSVGGTGPYEQYF. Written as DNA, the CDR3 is TGTGCCTGGAGTGTAGGCGGGACAGGGCCCTACGAGCAGTACTTC. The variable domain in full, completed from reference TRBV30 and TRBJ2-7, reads SQTIHQWPATLVQPVGSPLSLECTVEGTSNPNLYWYRQAAGRGLQLLFYSVGIGQISSEVPQNLSASRPQDRQFILSSKKLLLSDSGFYLCAWSVGGTGPYEQYFGPGTRLTVT.

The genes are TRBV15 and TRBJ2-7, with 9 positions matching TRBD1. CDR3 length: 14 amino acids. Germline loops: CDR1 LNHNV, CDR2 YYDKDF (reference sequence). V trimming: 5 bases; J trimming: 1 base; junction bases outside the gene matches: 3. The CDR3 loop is CATSPGQGSYEQYF. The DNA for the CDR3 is TGTGCCACCAGCCCGGGACAGGGTTCCTACGAGCAGTACTTC.

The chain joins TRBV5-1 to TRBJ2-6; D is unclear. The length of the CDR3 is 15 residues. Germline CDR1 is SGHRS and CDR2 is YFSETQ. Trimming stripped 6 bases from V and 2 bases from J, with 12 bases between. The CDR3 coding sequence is TGCGCCAGCACCCCGAGGTGGGCTGGGGCCAACGTCCTGACTTTC. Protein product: CASTPRWAGANVLTF.

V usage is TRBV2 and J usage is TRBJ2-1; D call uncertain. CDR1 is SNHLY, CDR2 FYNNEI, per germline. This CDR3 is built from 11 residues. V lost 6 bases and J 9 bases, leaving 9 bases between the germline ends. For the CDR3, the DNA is TGTGCCAGCAGAGATCAGGTTGAGCAGTTCTTC. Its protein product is CASRDQVEQFF. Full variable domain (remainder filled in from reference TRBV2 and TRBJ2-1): EPEVTQTPSHQVTQMGQEVILRCVPISNHLYFYWYRQILGQKVEFLVSFYNNEISEKSEIFDDQFSVERPDGSNFTLKIRSTKLEDSAMYFCASRDQVEQFFGPGTRLTVL.

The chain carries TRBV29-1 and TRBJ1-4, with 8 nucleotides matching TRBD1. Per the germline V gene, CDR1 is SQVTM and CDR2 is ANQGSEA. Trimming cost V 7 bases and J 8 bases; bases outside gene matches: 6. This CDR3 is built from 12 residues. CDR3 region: CSGMTGEEKLFF. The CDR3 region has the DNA TGCAGCGGAATGACAGGGGAGGAAAAACTGTTTTTT.